One and the same sample provided the 20 T cell receptor beta chains below, sequenced in a study of CD8+CD57+ T cells in acquired aplastic anemia. TCR beta VDJ combinations and CDR3 sequences were profiled from genomic DNA. From the reads, TCRdb called clonotypes with MiXCR, one entry per CDR3 protein. The sample includes 120,000 or so distinct CDR3 sequences, about half of them seen just once. Sample: sorted CD4+, CD8+, or CD8+CD57+ T cells (not recorded which) from PBMCs. The receptors stem from a human donor in good health, serving as a control.

V gene TRBV5-1 combines with J gene TRBJ1-1; the match to TRBD1 covers 7 bases. This CDR3 is built from 13 residues. J was trimmed by 5 bases and V by 3 bases; bases with no gene match: 4. Germline CDR1 and CDR2: SGHRS and YFSETQ. The CDR3 region has the DNA TGCGCCAGCAGCTCGGACAGGAGGACTGAAGCTTTCTTT. Its protein product is CASSSDRRTEAFF.

The chain joins TRBV29-1 to TRBJ2-1; 14 positions agree with TRBD2. With V trimmed by 6 bases and J by 5 bases, 6 bases remained unmatched. The CDR3 spans 15 residues. Germline V gives CDR1 SQVTM, CDR2 ANQGSEA. CDR3 DNA sequence: TGCAGCGTCGCGACTAGCGGGGGGGCGGACAATGAGCAGTTCTTC. Amino acids: CSVATSGGADNEQFF.

Only a few counts were recorded for this clonotype. V gene TRBV18 combines with J gene TRBJ2-1, with 9 positions matching TRBD1. CDR3 length: 15 amino acids. Germline values: CDR1 KGHSH, CDR2 LQKENI. Trimming took 4 bases from V and 0 from J; bases not matched to a gene: 1. CDR3 amino acids: CASSLDRGSYNEQFF. The CDR3 bases are TGTGCCAGCTCACTGGACAGGGGCTCCTACAATGAGCAGTTCTTC.

Concerning this clonotype itself: At one end the junction does not follow the germline gene, possibly because of a read error. The chain has TRBV5-1 and TRBJ1-2, with 8 bases aligning to TRBD1. CDR1 is SGHRS and CDR2 is YFSETQ in the germline V gene. The CDR3 covers 14 residues. The CDR3 DNA reads TGCGCCAGCAGCTTGGAGGCAGGGGGCCGTGGCCACACCTTC. It codes for CASSLEAGGRGHTF.

This clonotype was found many times. The V call is TRBV24-1, the J call TRBJ2-3; D remains ambiguous. V lost 9 bases and J lost 7, with 16 bases in between. Germline V gives CDR1 KGHDR, CDR2 SFDVKD. The CDR3 sequence is 13 residues long. CDR3 sequence reads: CATQPQDGYTQYF. The CDR3 bases are TGTGCCACCCAACCCCAGGACGGGTATACGCAGTATTTT.

This chain joins TRBV29-1 and TRBJ2-5; maybe TRBD1 (6 bases). CDR1 is SQVTM, CDR2 ANQGSEA, per germline. Trimming took 7 bases from V and 4 from J, leaving 13 bases between them. CDR3 length: 12 amino acids. CDR3 nucleotides: TGCAGCGCAAACAGGGCTCGAGAGACCCAGTACTTC. This gives the protein CSANRARETQYF.

In this sample, this clonotype turned up once. J is TRBJ2-1 and V is TRBV5-4, with D unclear. The CDR3 spans 11 residues. With 2 bases removed from V and 13 bases from J, the gap between germline ends came to 10 bases. Germline CDR1 reads SGHNT; CDR2 reads YYREEE (reference sequence). The CDR3 sequence: CASSFETAQFF. The CDR3 DNA follows: TGTGCCAGCAGCTTCGAGACGGCCCAGTTCTTC.

This clonotype was found once. V is TRBV20-1 and J is TRBJ2-7, with 10 bases aligning to TRBD2. V gave up 2 bases and J gave up 2 bases; unmatched junction bases: 3. In germline, CDR1 is DFQATT, CDR2 SNEGSKA (reference sequence). This CDR3 comprises 14 residues. The CDR3 sequence is CSARTLAGPYEQYF. CDR3 DNA: TGCAGTGCTAGAACACTAGCGGGGCCCTACGAGCAGTACTTC.

Note on this clonotype: A read error may explain this, as a much larger clone is one base away. The chain links TRBV7-8 to TRBJ2-5, with D possibly TRBD2 on 6 matching bases. From germline, CDR1 is SGHVS and CDR2 FQNEAQ. The CDR3 is 15 amino acids. Trimming pared 5 bases from V and 9 bases from J, leaving 22 bases between. This CDR3 is CASSQDGPLGEAQYF. The DNA of the CDR3 is TGTGCCAGCAGCCAAGATGGACCGCTGGGGGAGGCCCAGTACTTC.

CDR3 loop: CASSVTGSPNSPLHF. DNA for the CDR3: TGTGCCAGCAGCGTTACAGGGAGCCCTAATTCACCCCTCCACTTT. The V and J genes are TRBV9 and TRBJ1-6; possibly TRBD1 for D (6 bases). V was clipped by 2 bases and J by 6 bases, with 12 bases between them. The CDR3 contains 15 residues. Per germline, CDR1 SGDLS and CDR2 YYNGEE.

This clonotype was detected ten times or more. V usage is TRBV25-1 and J usage is TRBJ2-5; 12 nucleotides align to TRBD2. The germline V gene has CDR1 MGHDK and CDR2 SYGVNS. V dropped 0 bases and J dropped 5; count of bases not matched to a gene: 13. The CDR3 consists of 19 residues. The CDR3 spells CASSEYGSASSGGDETQYF. CDR3 DNA sequence: TGTGCCAGCAGTGAATATGGGTCCGCCTCTAGCGGGGGGGATGAGACCCAGTACTTC.

This clonotype was seen a handful of times. A single base separates this from a much larger clone, so it may be a read error. The rearrangement uses TRBV14 and TRBJ1-1; D is unresolved. Germline CDR1 reads SGHDN; CDR2 reads FVKESK. CDR3 length: 13 amino acids. The CDR3 region is CASSRQINTGAFF. The CDR3 DNA is TGTGCCAGCAGCCGGCAGATAAACACTGGAGCTTTCTTT.

V usage is TRBV7-2 and J usage is TRBJ2-7; no definite D call. CDR1 and CDR2 from the germline V gene are SGHTA and FQGNSA. The CDR3 covers 11 residues. Trimming stripped 3 bases from V and 5 bases from J, with 5 bases between. In DNA form, the CDR3 reads TGTGCCAGCAGCTTTTACAACGAGCAGTACTTC. It yields the protein CASSFYNEQYF.

This clonotype was observed many times. The chain combines TRBV6-1 with TRBJ1-2; TRBD1 is a possible D gene (5 bases). CDR1 and CDR2 (germline): MNHNS, SASEGT. This CDR3 region has 14 residues. The V gene lost 6 bases and the J gene lost 0 bases, with 11 bases spanning the gap. In DNA form, the CDR3 reads TGTGCCAGCAGCGACAGCAATTCTAACTATGGCTACACCTTC. It codes for CASSDSNSNYGYTF.

This clonotype was counted at least ten times. V is TRBV20-1 and J is TRBJ2-7, with TRBD2 identical over 10 bases. This CDR3 spans 14 amino acids. The V gene end was trimmed by 2 bases and the J gene end by 0 bases; junction bases not matched to a gene: 1. Looked up from germline, CDR1 is DFQATT and CDR2 is SNEGSKA (reference sequence). CDR3: CSARTSGISYEQYF. Written as DNA, the CDR3 is TGCAGTGCTAGAACTAGCGGGATCTCCTACGAGCAGTACTTC.

This clonotype was seen at least ten times. The chain uses TRBV25-1 and TRBJ2-1; 9 nucleotides match TRBD1. The CDR3 runs to 12 residues. Germline trimming cut 4 bases from V and 15 bases from J; bases unmatched to any gene: 7. From germline, CDR1 is MGHDK and CDR2 SYGVNS. The chain's CDR3 is CASSGPGQGRFF. CDR3 coding DNA: TGTGCCAGCAGTGGCCCCGGACAGGGGCGGTTCTTC.

This sequence joins TRBV7-6 and TRBJ1-6, with a weak D call TRBD1 (6 bases). Trimming took off 5 bases at V and 7 bases at J, with 18 bases between the two ends. This CDR3 contains 16 residues. The germline V gene encodes CDR1 SGHVS and CDR2 FNYEAQ. This CDR3 reads CASSRTPTGSNSPLHF. CDR3 nucleotide sequence: TGTGCCAGCAGCCGTACCCCGACAGGATCAAATTCACCCCTCCACTTT.

This clonotype was counted many times. This chain joins TRBV15 and TRBJ1-2; D is perhaps TRBD1 (5 bases). The germline V gene encodes CDR1 LNHNV and CDR2 YYDKDF (reference sequence). The ends were cut back, 3 bases at V and 3 bases at J, with 20 bases in the middle. The CDR3 contains 17 residues. CDR3 amino acids: CATSSQFTGVRHYGYTF. DNA of the CDR3: TGTGCCACCAGCAGTCAATTCACGGGGGTACGGCACTATGGCTACACCTTC.

The V gene is TRBV29-1, the J gene TRBJ1-2; D not certain. The germline V and J ends were trimmed by 3 bases and 5 bases, with 7 bases remaining between them. Germline V gene lookup returns CDR1 SQVTM and CDR2 ANQGSEA. The CDR3 runs 11 residues. CDR3 region: CSVDSGYGYTF. The CDR3 bases are TGCAGCGTTGACTCGGGGTATGGCTACACCTTC.

The chain couples TRBV29-1 to TRBJ2-5, with TRBD1 matching 10 bases. The V segment lost 6 bases and the J segment 5 bases; nucleotides outside the gene matches: 9. The CDR3 is 14 residues long. CDR1 is SQVTM and CDR2 is ANQGSEA in the germline V gene. The CDR3 is CSVRTGGGYETQYF. DNA for the CDR3: TGCAGCGTGAGGACAGGGGGGGGCTATGAGACCCAGTACTTC. The whole variable domain, filled in from reference TRBV29-1 and TRBJ2-5, reads SAVISQKPSRDICQRGTSLTIQCQVDSQVTMMFWYRQQPGQSLTLIATANQGSEATYESGFVIDKFPISRPNLTFSTLTVSNMSPEDSSIYLCSVRTGGGYETQYFGPGTRLLVL.